The sequence of this T cell receptor beta chain was determined in a study of T cells in narcolepsy. Only in-frame clones appear in the TCRdb table, and some are missing; sequencing was by immunoSEQ multiplex PCR. The table has 30,000 to 40,000 clones, 81% seen once; the top ten hold about 2.3%. The sample holds a few counts of this clone. Trimming stripped 0 bases from V and 3 bases from J, with 16 bases between. This CDR3 has 16 amino acids. Per germline, CDR1 SGHKS and CDR2 YYEKEE (reference sequence). The chain is built from TRBV5-5 and TRBJ2-7; the D gene could be TRBD1 or TRBD2 (5 bases each). Sequences were obtained from memory (CD45RA-) CD4+ T cells from blood. This clonotype originated in a human donor in good health. CDR3 sequence (DNA): TGTGCCAGCAGCTTGGAGGGGACCTTTCCCATCTACGAGCAGTACTTC. As protein: CASSLEGTFPIYEQYF. The whole variable domain, filled in from reference TRBV5-5 and TRBJ2-7, reads DAGVTQSPTHLIKTRGQQVTLRCSPISGHKSVSWYQQVLGQGPQFIFQYYEKEERGRGNFPDRFSARQFPNYSSELNVNALLLGDSALYLCASSLEGTFPIYEQYFGPGTRLTVT.